This TCR beta chain is from a study of T cells after yellow fever vaccination. TCRdb independently ran MiXCR on the 5' RACE reads; one entry per CDR3 protein. The sample yields roughly 160,000 distinct CDR3 sequences, approximately 6.8% seen once. This clonotype was detected many times. This CDR3 spans 12 amino acids. Germline values: CDR1 SGHTA, CDR2 FQGNSA. V was trimmed by 5 bases and J by 2 bases, leaving 6 bases between them. The chain uses TRBV7-2 and TRBJ2-5; D is uncertain. The sample here was CD4+ T cells sorted from PBMCs, taken around 5 days after the first yellow fever vaccination. This sequence originates from a man younger than 30 who received the YFV17D yellow fever vaccine. CDR3 DNA sequence: TGTGCCAGCAGCCAAGGTCAAGAGACCCAGTACTTC. Encoded protein: CASSQGQETQYF.